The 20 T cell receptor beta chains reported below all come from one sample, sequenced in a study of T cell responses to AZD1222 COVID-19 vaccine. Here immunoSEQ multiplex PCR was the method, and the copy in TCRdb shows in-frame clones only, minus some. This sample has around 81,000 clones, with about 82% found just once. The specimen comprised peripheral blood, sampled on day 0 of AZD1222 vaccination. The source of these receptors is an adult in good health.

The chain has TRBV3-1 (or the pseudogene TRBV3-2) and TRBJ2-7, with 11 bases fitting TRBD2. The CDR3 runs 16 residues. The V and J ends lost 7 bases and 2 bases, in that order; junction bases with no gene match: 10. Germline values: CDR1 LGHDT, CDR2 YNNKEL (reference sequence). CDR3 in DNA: TGTGCCAGCACCGGACCCGGGACTAGCGGAGCCTACGAGCAGTACTTC. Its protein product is CASTGPGTSGAYEQYF.

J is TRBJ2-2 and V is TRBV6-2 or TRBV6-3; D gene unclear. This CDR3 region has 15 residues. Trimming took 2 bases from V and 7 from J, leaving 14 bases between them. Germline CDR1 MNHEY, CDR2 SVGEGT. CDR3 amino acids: CASSYASVRIGELFF. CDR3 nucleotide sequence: TGTGCCAGCAGTTACGCCTCGGTGCGCATCGGGGAGCTGTTTTTT.

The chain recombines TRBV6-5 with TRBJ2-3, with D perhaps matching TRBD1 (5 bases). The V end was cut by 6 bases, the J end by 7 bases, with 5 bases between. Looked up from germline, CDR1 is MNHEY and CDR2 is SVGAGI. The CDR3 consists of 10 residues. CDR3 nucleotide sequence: TGTGCCAGCAGGGGGCATACGCAGTATTTT. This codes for CASRGHTQYF.

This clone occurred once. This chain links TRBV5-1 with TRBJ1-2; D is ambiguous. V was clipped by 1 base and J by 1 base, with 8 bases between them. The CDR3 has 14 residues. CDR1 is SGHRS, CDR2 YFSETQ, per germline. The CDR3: CASSLQAYNYGYTF. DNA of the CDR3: TGCGCCAGCAGCTTGCAGGCCTATAACTATGGCTACACCTTC.

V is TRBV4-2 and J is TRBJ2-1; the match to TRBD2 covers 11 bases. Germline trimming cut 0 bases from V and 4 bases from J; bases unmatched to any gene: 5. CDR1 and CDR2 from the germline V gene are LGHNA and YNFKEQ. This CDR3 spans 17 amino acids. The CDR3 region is CASSQDFASGGYNEQFF. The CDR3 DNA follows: TGTGCCAGCAGCCAAGATTTCGCTAGCGGGGGGTACAATGAGCAGTTCTTC.

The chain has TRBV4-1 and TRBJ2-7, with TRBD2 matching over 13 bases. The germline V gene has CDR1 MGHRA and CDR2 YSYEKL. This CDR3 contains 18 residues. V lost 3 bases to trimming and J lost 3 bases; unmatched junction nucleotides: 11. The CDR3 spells CASSQPFPGLAGFYEQYF. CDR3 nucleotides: TGCGCCAGCAGCCAGCCCTTCCCGGGACTAGCGGGATTCTACGAGCAGTACTTC.

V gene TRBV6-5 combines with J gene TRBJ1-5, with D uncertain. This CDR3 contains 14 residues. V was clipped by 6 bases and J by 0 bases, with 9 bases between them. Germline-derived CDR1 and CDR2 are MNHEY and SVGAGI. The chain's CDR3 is CASRTRYSNQPQHF. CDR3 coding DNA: TGTGCCAGCAGAACTCGGTATAGCAATCAGCCCCAGCATTTT.

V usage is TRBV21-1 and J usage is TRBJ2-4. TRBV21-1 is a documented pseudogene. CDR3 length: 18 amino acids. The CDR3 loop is CASSKLRTRASAKNIQYF. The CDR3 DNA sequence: TGTGCCAGCAGCAAGCTCAGGACGAGAGCTTCGGCCAAAAACATTCAGTACTTC.

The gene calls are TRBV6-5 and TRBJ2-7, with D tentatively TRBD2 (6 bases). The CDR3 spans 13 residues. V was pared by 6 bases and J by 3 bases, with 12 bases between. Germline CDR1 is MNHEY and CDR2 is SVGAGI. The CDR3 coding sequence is TGTGCCAGCAGCCAAGGAGGGCTCTACGAGCAGTACTTC. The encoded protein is CASSQGGLYEQYF.

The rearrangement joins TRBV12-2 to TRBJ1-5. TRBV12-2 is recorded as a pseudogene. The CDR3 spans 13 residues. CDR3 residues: CASRFGNNQPQHF. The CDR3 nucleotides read TGTGCAAGTCGCTTCGGTAACAATCAGCCCCAGCATTTT.

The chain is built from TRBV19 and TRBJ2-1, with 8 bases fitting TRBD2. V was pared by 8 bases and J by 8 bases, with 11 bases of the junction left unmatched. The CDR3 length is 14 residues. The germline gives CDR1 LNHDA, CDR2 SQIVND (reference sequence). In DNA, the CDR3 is TGTGCCAGTGGGAACCAGGGGACTAGGCATGAGCAGTTCTTC. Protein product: CASGNQGTRHEQFF.

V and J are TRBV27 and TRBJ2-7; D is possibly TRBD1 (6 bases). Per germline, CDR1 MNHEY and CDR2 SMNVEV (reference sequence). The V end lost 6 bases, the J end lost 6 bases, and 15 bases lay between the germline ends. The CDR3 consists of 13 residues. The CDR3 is CASSQTGYSEQYF. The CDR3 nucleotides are TGTGCCAGCAGCCAAACAGGGTACAGCGAGCAGTACTTC.

In nucleotides, the CDR3 is TGTGCCAGCAGCTTAGAGTGGGACGGCGGGGGTTACACCTTC. Protein sequence: CASSLEWDGGGYTF. This sequence joins TRBV7-9 and TRBJ1-2; D is perhaps TRBD1 (5 bases). CDR1 SEHNR and CDR2 FQNEAQ come from the germline V gene (reference sequence). V was clipped by 1 base and J by 11 bases, with 17 bases between them. The CDR3 spans 14 residues.

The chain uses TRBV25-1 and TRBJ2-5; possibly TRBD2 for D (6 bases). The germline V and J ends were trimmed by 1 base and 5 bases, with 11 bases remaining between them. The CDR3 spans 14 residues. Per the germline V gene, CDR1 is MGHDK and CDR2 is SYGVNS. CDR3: CASSELEGGETQYF. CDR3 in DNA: TGTGCCAGCAGTGAATTGGAGGGCGGGGAGACCCAGTACTTC.

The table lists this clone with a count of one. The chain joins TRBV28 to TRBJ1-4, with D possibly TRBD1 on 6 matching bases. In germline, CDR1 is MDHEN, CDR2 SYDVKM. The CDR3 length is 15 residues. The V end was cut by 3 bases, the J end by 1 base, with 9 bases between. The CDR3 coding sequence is TGTGCCAGCAGTTTCCCAGGGGAAACTAATGAAAAACTGTTTTTT. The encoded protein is CASSFPGETNEKLFF.

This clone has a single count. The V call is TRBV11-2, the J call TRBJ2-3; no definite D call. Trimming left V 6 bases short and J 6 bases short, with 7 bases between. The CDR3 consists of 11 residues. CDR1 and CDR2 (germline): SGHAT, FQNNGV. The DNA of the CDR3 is TGTGCCAGCAGAGGTTTGGATACGCAGTATTTT. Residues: CASRGLDTQYF.

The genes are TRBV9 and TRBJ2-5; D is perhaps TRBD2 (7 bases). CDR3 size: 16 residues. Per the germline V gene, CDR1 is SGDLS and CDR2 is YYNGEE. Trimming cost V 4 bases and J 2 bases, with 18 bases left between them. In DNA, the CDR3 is TGTGCCAGCAGCCCGAGAAGAGGGAGGGGGCAAGAGACCCAGTACTTC. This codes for CASSPRRGRGQETQYF.

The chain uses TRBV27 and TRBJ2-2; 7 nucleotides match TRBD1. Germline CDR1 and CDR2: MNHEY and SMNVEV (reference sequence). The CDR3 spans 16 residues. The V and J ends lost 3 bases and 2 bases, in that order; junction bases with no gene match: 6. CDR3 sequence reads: CASSLRQGINTGELFF. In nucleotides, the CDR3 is TGTGCCAGCAGTTTGAGACAGGGCATTAACACCGGGGAGCTGTTTTTT.

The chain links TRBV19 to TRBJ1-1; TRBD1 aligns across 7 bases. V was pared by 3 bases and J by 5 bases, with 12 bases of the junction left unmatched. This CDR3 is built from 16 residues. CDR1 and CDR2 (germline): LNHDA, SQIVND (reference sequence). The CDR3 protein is CASSILGTALRTEAFF. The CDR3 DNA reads TGTGCCAGTAGTATTCTCGGGACAGCCTTGAGGACTGAAGCTTTCTTT. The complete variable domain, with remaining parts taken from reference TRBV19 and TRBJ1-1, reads DGGITQSPKYLFRKEGQNVTLSCEQNLNHDAMYWYRQDPGQGLRLIYYSQIVNDFQKGDIAEGYSVSREKKESFPLTVTSAQKNPTAFYLCASSILGTALRTEAFFGQGTRLTVV.

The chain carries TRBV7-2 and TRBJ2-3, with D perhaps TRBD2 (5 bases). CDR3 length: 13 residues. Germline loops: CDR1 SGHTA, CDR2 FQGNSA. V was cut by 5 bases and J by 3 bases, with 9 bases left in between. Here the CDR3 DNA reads TGTGCCAGCAGCCAGGAGGTTACAGATACGCAGTATTTT. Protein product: CASSQEVTDTQYF.